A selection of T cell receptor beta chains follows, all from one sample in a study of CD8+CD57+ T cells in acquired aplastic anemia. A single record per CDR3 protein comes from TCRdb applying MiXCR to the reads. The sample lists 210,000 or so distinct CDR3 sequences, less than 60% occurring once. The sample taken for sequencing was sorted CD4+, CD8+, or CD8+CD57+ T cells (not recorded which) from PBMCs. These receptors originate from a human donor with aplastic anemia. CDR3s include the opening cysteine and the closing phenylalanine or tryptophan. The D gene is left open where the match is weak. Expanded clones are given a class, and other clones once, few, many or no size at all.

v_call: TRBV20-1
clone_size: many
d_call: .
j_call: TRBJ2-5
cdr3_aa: CSARGYGQSQETQYF
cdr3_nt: TGCAGTGCTAGGGGCTACGGACAGTCCCAAGAGACCCAGTACTTC

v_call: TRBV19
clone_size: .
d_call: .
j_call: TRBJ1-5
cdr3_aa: CASSSVVGFNQPQHF
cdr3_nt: TGTGCCAGTAGTTCCGTTGTGGGGTTCAATCAGCCCCAGCATTTT

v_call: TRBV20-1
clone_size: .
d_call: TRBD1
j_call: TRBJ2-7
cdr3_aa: CSEGQGNEQYF
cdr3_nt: TGCAGTGAGGGACAGGGAAACGAGCAGTACTTC

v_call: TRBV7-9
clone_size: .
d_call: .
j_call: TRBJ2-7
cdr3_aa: CASSRLRGRGAYEQYF
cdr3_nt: TGTGCCAGCAGCCGACTTAGGGGCAGGGGAGCGTACGAGCAGTACTTC

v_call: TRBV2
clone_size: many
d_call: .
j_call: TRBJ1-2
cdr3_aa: CASSEEWQGSYGYTF
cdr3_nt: TGTGCCAGCAGTGAAGAGTGGCAGGGGAGCTATGGCTACACCTTC

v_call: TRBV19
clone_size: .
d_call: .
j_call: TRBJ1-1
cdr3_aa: CASMITLGRADTEAFF
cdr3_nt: TGTGCCAGTATGATCACCTTGGGGCGGGCGGACACTGAAGCTTTCTTT

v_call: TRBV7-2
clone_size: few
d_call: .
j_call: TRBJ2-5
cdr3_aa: CASSQDGEETQYF
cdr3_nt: TGTGCCAGCAGCCAAGACGGGGAAGAGACCCAGTACTTC

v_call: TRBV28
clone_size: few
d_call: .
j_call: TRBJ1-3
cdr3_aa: CASSLLTGNTIYF
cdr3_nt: TGTGCCAGCAGTTTGCTCACCGGAAACACCATATATTTT

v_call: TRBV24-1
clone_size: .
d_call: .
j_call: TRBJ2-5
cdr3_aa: CATGALSTPSQETQYF
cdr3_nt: TGTGCCACCGGGGCCCTGTCGACACCTTCCCAAGAGACCCAGTACTTC

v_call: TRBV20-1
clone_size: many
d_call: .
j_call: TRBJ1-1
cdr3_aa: CSATKLGNRAPLNTEAFF
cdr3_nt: TGCAGTGCCACCAAGTTGGGGAACAGGGCGCCCTTGAACACTGAAGCTTTCTTT

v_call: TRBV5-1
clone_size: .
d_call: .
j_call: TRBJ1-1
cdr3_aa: CASSLDYKNTEAFF
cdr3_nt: TGCGCCAGCAGCTTGGATTACAAGAACACTGAAGCTTTCTTT

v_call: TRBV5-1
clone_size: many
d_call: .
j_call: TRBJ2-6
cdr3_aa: CASSLTTGQGPSGANVLTF
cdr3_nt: TGCGCCAGCAGCTTGACGACTGGGCAGGGGCCATCTGGGGCCAACGTCCTGACTTTC

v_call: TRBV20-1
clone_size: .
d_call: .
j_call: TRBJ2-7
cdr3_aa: CSGLVSSYEQYF
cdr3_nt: TGCAGTGGACTAGTAAGCTCCTACGAGCAGTACTTC

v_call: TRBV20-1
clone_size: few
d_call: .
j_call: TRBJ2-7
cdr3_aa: CSAVGEQQYEQYF
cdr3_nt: TGCAGTGCCGTGGGCGAACAACAATACGAGCAGTACTTC

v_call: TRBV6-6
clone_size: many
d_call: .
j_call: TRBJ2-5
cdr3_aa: CASSPPATPGETQYF
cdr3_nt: TGTGCCAGCAGTCCCCCGGCCACGCCGGGAGAGACCCAGTACTTC

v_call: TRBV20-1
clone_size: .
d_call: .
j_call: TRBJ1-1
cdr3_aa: CSATWVKGRKGTEAFF
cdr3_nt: TGCAGTGCTACATGGGTGAAGGGGCGAAAGGGCACTGAAGCTTTCTTT

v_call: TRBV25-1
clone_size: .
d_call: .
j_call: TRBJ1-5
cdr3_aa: CASIRQFTRPLAQSYQPQHF
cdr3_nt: TGTGCCAGCATCAGACAGTTTACGCGACCTCTTGCGCAGTCCTATCAGCCCCAGCATTTT

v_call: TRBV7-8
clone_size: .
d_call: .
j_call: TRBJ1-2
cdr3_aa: CASSPLSGYYGYTF
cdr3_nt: TGTGCCAGCAGCCCCTTGAGTGGCTACTATGGCTACACCTTC

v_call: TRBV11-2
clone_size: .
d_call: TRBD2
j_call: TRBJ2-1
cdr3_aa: CASSLAGGASGEQFF
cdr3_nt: TGTGCCAGCAGCTTAGCGGGGGGGGCGTCGGGGGAGCAGTTCTTC

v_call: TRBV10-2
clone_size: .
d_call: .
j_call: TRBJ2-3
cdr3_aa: CASSESEDTQYF
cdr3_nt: TGCGCCAGCAGTGAGTCGGAAGATACGCAGTATTTT

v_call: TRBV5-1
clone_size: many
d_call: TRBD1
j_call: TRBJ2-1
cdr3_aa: CASRIGTGDYNEQFF
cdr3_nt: TGCGCCAGCAGGATTGGGACAGGGGACTACAATGAGCAGTTCTTC

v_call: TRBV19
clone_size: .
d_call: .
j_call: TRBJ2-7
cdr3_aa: CASSRQDLGNYEQYF
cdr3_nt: TGTGCCAGTAGCCGACAGGATTTGGGGAACTACGAGCAGTACTTC

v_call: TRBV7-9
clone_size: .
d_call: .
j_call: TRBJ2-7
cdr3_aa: CASSEAGTFYEQYF
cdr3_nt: TGTGCCAGCAGTGAAGCCGGGACCTTCTACGAGCAGTACTTC

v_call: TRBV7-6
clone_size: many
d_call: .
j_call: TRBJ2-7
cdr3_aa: CASSSLRGQSIYEQYF
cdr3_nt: TGTGCCAGCAGCTCCTTAAGAGGACAATCCATCTACGAGCAGTACTTC

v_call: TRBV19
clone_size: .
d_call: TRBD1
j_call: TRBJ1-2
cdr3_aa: CASKTGTGNGYTF
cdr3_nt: TGTGCCAGTAAAACCGGGACAGGGAATGGCTACACCTTC

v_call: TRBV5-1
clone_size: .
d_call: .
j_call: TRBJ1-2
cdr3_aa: CASSLLEEAYGYTF
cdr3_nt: TGCGCCAGCAGCTTATTGGAGGAGGCGTATGGCTACACCTTC